The sample holds a few counts of the clone carrying this T cell receptor (beta chain). Its antigen is not identified. Original analysis: A distant-metastasis classifier for papillary thyroid cancer was built using CDR3 differences across clinicopathological groups. TCRdb reprocessed the PCR reads using MiXCR. These V and J calls originate from TCRdb's pipeline instead of the authors' own analysis. Of tens of thousands of clones detected, roughly 15% appear once; the ten largest clones hold less than 45%. Every patient was untreated before thyroid surgery. The data stem from a study of metastatic and nonmetastatic thyroid tumors. Overall study: Repertoire comparison spanned blood and tumor or nodule tissue of malignant and benign thyroid patients. Study-level findings and limits: Malignant thyroid tumors reportedly exceeded benign nodules significantly in TCR beta diversity, with the difference appearing in blood and tumor.

The V end was cut by 10 bases, the J end by 9 bases, with 28 bases between. There are 15 residues in the CDR3. CDR1 is ENHRY and CDR2 is SYGVKD in the germline V gene. The sequencing input was blood. The V and J genes are TRBV10-3 and TRBJ2-7; TRBD2 might be the D (6 bases). This TCR was recovered from a female donor with papillary thyroid cancer or a benign thyroid nodule (not recorded which). Some clones in this sample may be carry-over from other donors' samples. CDR3 nucleotides: TGTGCCACACTCCGGGACTTGGCGGGTGGAGTGGGGCAGTACTTC. Protein sequence: CATLRDLAGGVGQYF.